Each of the 27 T cell receptor beta chains below was sequenced from the same sample in a study of early T cells in non-severe SARS-CoV-2 infection. TCRdb independently ran MiXCR on the 5' RACE reads; one entry per CDR3 protein. The table has roughly 35,000 distinct CDR3 sequences, approximately 5% seen once. The sample taken for sequencing was whole blood. These receptors were obtained from an adult who was a healthcare worker with PCR-confirmed SARS-CoV-2 infection or an uninfected control (not recorded which).

This clonotype was counted many times. The chain is built from TRBV30 and TRBJ2-7, with a weak D call TRBD1 (6 bases). V lost 0 bases to trimming and J lost 5 bases, with 14 bases between them. Germline V gene sequence: CDR1 GTSNPN, CDR2 SVGIG (reference sequence). The CDR3 length is 14 residues. The CDR3 coding sequence is TGTGCCTGGAGTGTACCAGGGGCCGGAAACGAGCAGTACTTC. Translated: CAWSVPGAGNEQYF.

This clonotype was found many times. This chain joins TRBV6-6 and TRBJ2-2; maybe TRBD1 (5 bases). Trimming shortened V by 6 bases and J by 1 base, and 9 bases separated the two germline ends. In germline, CDR1 is MNHNY, CDR2 SVGAGI (reference sequence). This CDR3 has 14 residues. CDR3 DNA sequence: TGTGCCAGCAGGCTAGGGGTGAACACCGGGGAGCTGTTTTTT. It encodes CASRLGVNTGELFF.

This clonotype was observed many times. This chain joins TRBV13 and TRBJ2-1; D might be TRBD2 (6 bases). Trimming stripped 4 bases from V and 9 bases from J, with 10 bases between. The CDR3 loop spans 12 amino acids. Looked up from germline, CDR1 is PRHDT and CDR2 is FYEKMQ (reference sequence). The CDR3 region has the DNA TGTGCCAGCAGCTCGACTAGTTCTGAGCAGTTCTTC. Translating gives CASSSTSSEQFF.

At least ten counts were recorded for this clonotype. This chain uses TRBV29-1 with TRBJ2-3; the D is unclear. Trimming removed 1 base at V and 6 bases at J, with 11 bases between. Germline values: CDR1 SQVTM, CDR2 ANQGSEA. This CDR3 has 13 residues. The CDR3 sequence: CSVEGQVGDTQYF. DNA of the CDR3: TGCAGCGTTGAAGGCCAGGTGGGGGATACGCAGTATTTT.

This clonotype was detected only a few times. The rearrangement joins TRBV12-3 or TRBV12-4 to TRBJ2-3, with 13 bases fitting TRBD2. V shed 5 bases, J shed 8 bases, and the junction held 7 bases outside the gene matches. The CDR3 is 15 residues long. The CDR3 loop reads CASSRLAGGKGTQYF. In DNA form, the CDR3 reads TGTGCCAGCAGTCGACTAGCGGGGGGAAAGGGTACGCAGTATTTT.

This clonotype occurred many times. The chain employs TRBV20-1 and TRBJ1-1; D is uncertain. Germline V CDR1 and CDR2: DFQATT, SNEGSKA (reference sequence). Trimming pared 7 bases from V and 1 base from J, leaving 7 bases between. CDR3 length equals 11 residues. CDR3 nucleotide sequence: TGCAGTGTGGGAAAGAACACTGAAGCTTTCTTT. This gives the protein CSVGKNTEAFF.

In this sample, this clonotype turned up many times. The chain carries TRBV5-5 and TRBJ2-7, with 13 bases that match TRBD2. J was trimmed by 3 bases and V by 4 bases; bases with no gene match: 4. Per the germline V gene, CDR1 is SGHKS and CDR2 is YYEKEE (reference sequence). The CDR3 consists of 15 residues. Here the CDR3 DNA reads TGTGCCAGCAGCGCCGGACTAGCGGGGGACTACGAGCAGTACTTC. It encodes CASSAGLAGDYEQYF.

The rearrangement joins TRBV9 to TRBJ2-7; 12 bases fit TRBD1. This CDR3 is built from 18 residues. V shed 0 bases, J shed 5 bases, and the junction held 12 bases outside the gene matches. CDR1 and CDR2 from the germline V gene are SGDLS and YYNGEE. This CDR3 is CASSVGVGGQGADNEQYF. The CDR3 nucleotides read TGTGCCAGCAGCGTAGGAGTTGGGGGACAGGGGGCGGACAACGAGCAGTACTTC. The full variable domain, with the rest looked up from reference TRBV9 and TRBJ2-7, is DSGVTQTPKHLITATGQRVTLRCSPRSGDLSVYWYQQSLDQGLQFLIQYYNGEERAKGNILERFSAQQFPDLHSELNLSSLELGDSALYFCASSVGVGGQGADNEQYFGPGTRLTVT.

There are many counts of this clonotype. The V gene is TRBV2, the J gene TRBJ2-1, with 8 bases that match TRBD1. Germline trimming cut 3 bases from V and 8 bases from J; bases unmatched to any gene: 3. The germline CDR1 and CDR2 sequences are SNHLY and FYNNEI. This CDR3 has 13 amino acids. The CDR3 DNA follows: TGTGCCAGCAGTGAGGGGACAGGAGATGAGCAGTTCTTC. As protein: CASSEGTGDEQFF. Using reference TRBV2 and TRBJ2-1 for the parts outside the CDR3, the full variable domain is EPEVTQTPSHQVTQMGQEVILRCVPISNHLYFYWYRQILGQKVEFLVSFYNNEISEKSEIFDDQFSVERPDGSNFTLKIRSTKLEDSAMYFCASSEGTGDEQFFGPGTRLTVL.

This clonotype was counted many times. This chain uses TRBV24-1 with TRBJ2-7, with 9 bases matching TRBD2. The germline gives CDR1 KGHDR, CDR2 SFDVKD. The ends lost 4 bases at V and 5 bases at J; junction bases unmatched: 5. The CDR3 spans 14 residues. The DNA of the CDR3 is TGTGCCACCAGTGAAGGTAGCGGGAGCCACGAGCAGTACTTC. Residues: CATSEGSGSHEQYF.

This clonotype was detected many times. V is TRBV20-1 and J is TRBJ1-2; D call uncertain. This CDR3 has 15 residues. Trimming took 0 bases from V and 4 from J, leaving 15 bases between them. CDR1 DFQATT and CDR2 SNEGSKA come from the germline V gene (reference sequence). The CDR3 sequence: CSARDPPAGAYGYTF. The CDR3 DNA sequence: TGCAGTGCTAGAGATCCCCCCGCCGGTGCCTATGGCTACACCTTC.

This clonotype was seen more than once but under ten times. V gene TRBV4-1 combines with J gene TRBJ1-6; 9 positions match TRBD1. CDR1 and CDR2 from the germline V gene are MGHRA and YSYEKL. CDR3 length: 13 residues. V lost 4 bases and J lost 13; bases outside the gene matches: 5. CDR3 loop: CASSRDRDPPLHF. The CDR3 region has the DNA TGCGCCAGCAGCCGGGACAGGGACCCCCCCCTCCACTTT.

In DNA form, the CDR3 reads TGTGCCAGCAGTCCCCGGGACAGAGGATACCAAGAGACCCAGTACTTC. It encodes CASSPRDRGYQETQYF. The chain recombines TRBV27 with TRBJ2-5; TRBD1 aligns across 7 bases. Trimming at V came to 5 bases and at J to 0 bases, leaving 9 bases not matched to a gene. The CDR3 totals 16 residues. Per germline, CDR1 MNHEY and CDR2 SMNVEV (reference sequence).

This clonotype was picked up many times. The chain employs TRBV6-5 and TRBJ2-7; TRBD1 agrees at 7 bases. With V trimmed by 6 bases and J by 2 bases, 13 bases remained unmatched. Per germline, CDR1 MNHEY and CDR2 SVGAGI. This CDR3 is 16 amino acids long. CDR3 nucleotides: TGTGCCAGCAGCCCTAGACAGGGAACTGTCCCCTACGAGCAGTACTTC. Residues: CASSPRQGTVPYEQYF.

This chain links TRBV5-1 with TRBJ1-2; D not certain. Per the germline V gene, CDR1 is SGHRS and CDR2 is YFSETQ. CDR3 length: 16 amino acids. Trimming pared 0 bases from V and 4 bases from J, leaving 16 bases between. CDR3 region: CASSLGHKGSLYGYTF. The CDR3 DNA sequence: TGCGCCAGCAGCTTGGGCCACAAAGGGAGTCTCTATGGCTACACCTTC. The whole variable domain, remainder taken from reference TRBV5-1 and TRBJ1-2, is KAGVTQTPRYLIKTRGQQVTLSCSPISGHRSVSWYQQTPGQGLQFLFEYFSETQRNKGNFPGRFSGRQFSNSRSEMNVSTLELGDSALYLCASSLGHKGSLYGYTFGSGTRLTVV.

Ten or more counts support this clonotype. The chain employs TRBV5-1 and TRBJ1-4; weak D call: TRBD1 (5 bases). CDR3 size: 16 residues. Trimming stripped 2 bases from V and 8 bases from J, with 19 bases between. The germline V gene has CDR1 SGHRS and CDR2 YFSETQ. The CDR3 region is CASSFDRGDPNEKLFF. The CDR3 DNA reads TGCGCCAGCAGCTTTGATCGGGGGGACCCAAACGAAAAACTGTTTTTT.

There are many counts of this clonotype. V gene TRBV18 combines with J gene TRBJ2-7; D unresolved. The germline CDR1 and CDR2 sequences are KGHSH and LQKENI. The V gene lost 2 bases and the J gene lost 5 bases, with 13 bases spanning the gap. The CDR3 consists of 14 residues. CDR3 nucleotides: TGTGCCAGCTCACCAATACACGGCGCGGACGAGCAGTACTTC. As protein: CASSPIHGADEQYF.

The chain carries TRBV5-1 and TRBJ2-4, with 9 bases that match TRBD1. Looked up from germline, CDR1 is SGHRS and CDR2 is YFSETQ. J lost 5 bases, V lost 4 bases, and 7 bases had no gene match. The CDR3 contains 15 residues. The CDR3 loop reads CASSTQGQGQNIQYF. In nucleotides, the CDR3 is TGCGCCAGCAGCACGCAGGGACAGGGTCAAAACATTCAGTACTTC.

This clonotype was counted a few times. The rearrangement links TRBV5-1 to TRBJ1-4; the D gene is possibly TRBD1 (5 bases). V lost 0 bases and J lost 4, with 7 bases in between. The V gene's germline CDR1 is SGHRS and CDR2 YFSETQ. This CDR3 has 14 amino acids. Written as DNA, the CDR3 is TGCGCCAGCAGCTTGGGACAGCTTAATGAAAAACTGTTTTTT. This encodes CASSLGQLNEKLFF. Using reference TRBV5-1 and TRBJ1-4 for the parts outside the CDR3, the full variable domain is KAGVTQTPRYLIKTRGQQVTLSCSPISGHRSVSWYQQTPGQGLQFLFEYFSETQRNKGNFPGRFSGRQFSNSRSEMNVSTLELGDSALYLCASSLGQLNEKLFFGSGTQLSVL.

Ten or more counts support this clonotype. V usage is TRBV10-1 and J usage is TRBJ2-2, with 8 bases fitting TRBD1. J lost 0 bases, V lost 8 bases, and 8 bases had no gene match. The CDR3 extends over 16 amino acids. The germline V gene encodes CDR1 WNHNN and CDR2 SYGVQD (reference sequence). The CDR3: CASGTGDASNTGELFF. CDR3 nucleotide sequence: TGCGCCAGCGGGACAGGCGATGCCTCGAACACCGGGGAGCTGTTTTTT.

This clonotype was seen only a few times. V is TRBV6-2 or TRBV6-3 and J is TRBJ1-3; D unclear. The CDR3 sequence is 12 residues long. In germline, CDR1 is MNHEY, CDR2 SVGEGT. Trimming shortened V by 0 bases and J by 8 bases, and 5 bases separated the two germline ends. The CDR3 region is CASSYSKDTIYF. CDR3 DNA sequence: TGTGCCAGCAGTTACTCGAAGGACACCATATATTTT.

This clonotype came up many times. The V gene is TRBV10-3, the J gene TRBJ2-1; 10 positions match TRBD1. J was trimmed by 2 bases and V by 3 bases; bases with no gene match: 1. The germline CDR1 and CDR2 sequences are ENHRY and SYGVKD. This CDR3 region has 15 residues. This CDR3 reads CAISEGTGAYNEQFF. For the CDR3, the DNA is TGTGCCATCAGTGAAGGGACAGGGGCCTACAATGAGCAGTTCTTC.

The chain recombines TRBV12-3 or TRBV12-4 with TRBJ1-1; D is uncertain. Trimming took off 2 bases at V and 13 bases at J, with 14 bases between the two ends. The length of the CDR3 is 12 residues. Here the CDR3 DNA reads TGTGCCAGCAGTTTACCTCTTGAAGGGAGTTTCTTT. It specifies CASSLPLEGSFF.

This clonotype has at least ten counts. The V call is TRBV7-9, the J call TRBJ2-7; D could derive from TRBD1 or TRBD2 (6 bases each). The V end was cut by 3 bases, the J end by 11 bases, with 14 bases between. The CDR3 is 12 amino acids. CDR1 and CDR2 (germline): SEHNR, FQNEAQ (reference sequence). The CDR3 is CASSLYREREYF. As DNA, the CDR3 is TGTGCCAGCAGCTTGTACAGGGAGCGGGAGTACTTC.

There are a few counts of this clonotype. The rearrangement links TRBV19 to TRBJ2-2; D may be TRBD1 or TRBD2 (5 bases each). The CDR3 is made up of 14 amino acids. V lost 9 bases, J lost 5 bases, and 16 bases lay in between. Germline V gives CDR1 LNHDA, CDR2 SQIVND (reference sequence). The CDR3 here is CASHLLGETGELFF. CDR3 nucleotide sequence: TGTGCCAGCCACCTGTTGGGGGAGACCGGGGAGCTGTTTTTT.

This clonotype was observed many times. The CDR3 coding sequence is TGTGCCACCGGGACGGCACAAGAGACCCAGTACTTC. Its protein product is CATGTAQETQYF. The genes are TRBV24-1 and TRBJ2-5; either TRBD1 or TRBD2 may supply D (5 bases each). CDR3 length: 12 residues. Germline values: CDR1 KGHDR, CDR2 SFDVKD. Trimming left V 9 bases short and J 2 bases short, with 9 bases between.

The table lists this clonotype with many counts. The chain is built from TRBV6-6 and TRBJ2-2; either TRBD1 or TRBD2 may fit D (5 bases each). This CDR3 region has 14 residues. Germline V gene data show CDR1 as MNHNY and CDR2 as SVGAGI (reference sequence). Between the trimmed V and J ends, which lost 4 bases and 3 bases, there was a span of 9 bases. The CDR3 protein is CASSSGTYTGELFF. CDR3 nucleotide sequence: TGTGCCAGCAGTTCCGGGACCTACACCGGGGAGCTGTTTTTT.